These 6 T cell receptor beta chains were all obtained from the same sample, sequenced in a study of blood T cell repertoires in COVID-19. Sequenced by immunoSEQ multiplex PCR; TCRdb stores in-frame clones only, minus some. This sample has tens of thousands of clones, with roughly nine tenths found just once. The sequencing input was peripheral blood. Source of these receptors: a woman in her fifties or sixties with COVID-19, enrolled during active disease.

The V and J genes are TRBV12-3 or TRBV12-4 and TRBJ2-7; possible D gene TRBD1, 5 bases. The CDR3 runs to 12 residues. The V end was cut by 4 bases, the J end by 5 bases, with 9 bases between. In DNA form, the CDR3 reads TGTGCCAGCAGTTCAGGGAAGAACGAGCAGTACTTC. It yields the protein CASSSGKNEQYF.

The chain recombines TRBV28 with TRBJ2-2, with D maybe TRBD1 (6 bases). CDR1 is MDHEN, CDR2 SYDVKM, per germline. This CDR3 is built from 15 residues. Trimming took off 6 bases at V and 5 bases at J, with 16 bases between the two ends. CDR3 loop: CASRKRGSPTGELFF. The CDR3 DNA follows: TGTGCCAGCAGGAAAAGGGGGTCGCCTACCGGGGAGCTGTTTTTT.

The CDR3 DNA sequence: TGCGCCAGCAGCTTGATTCAGGGGGCGAGCGGCTACACCTTC. Amino acid sequence: CASSLIQGASGYTF. This chain links TRBV5-1 with TRBJ1-2; 8 nucleotides match TRBD1. Losses at the gene ends were 1 base for V and 8 bases for J; bases not matched to a gene: 7. The germline V gene encodes CDR1 SGHRS and CDR2 YFSETQ. The CDR3 has 14 residues.

CDR3 in amino acids: CAWGVAALYGYTF. The CDR3 DNA is TGTGCCTGGGGGGTAGCGGCCCTCTATGGCTACACCTTC. V gene TRBV30 combines with J gene TRBJ1-2, with no clear D. The CDR3 runs to 13 residues. Looked up from germline, CDR1 is GTSNPN and CDR2 is SVGIG (reference sequence). Deletions cut 5 bases from V and 4 bases from J, with 14 bases between.

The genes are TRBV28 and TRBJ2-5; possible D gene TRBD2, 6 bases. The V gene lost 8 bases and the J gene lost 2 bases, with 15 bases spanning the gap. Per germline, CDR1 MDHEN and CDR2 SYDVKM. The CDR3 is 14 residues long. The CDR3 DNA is TGTGCCAGCGGGAGTAGCGGACCACAAGAGACCCAGTACTTC. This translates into CASGSSGPQETQYF. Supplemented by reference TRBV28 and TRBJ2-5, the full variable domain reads DVKVTQSSRYLVKRTGEKVFLECVQDMDHENMFWYRQDPGLGLRLIYFSYDVKMKEKGDIPEGYSVSREKKERFSLILESASTNQTSMYLCASGSSGPQETQYFGPGTRLLVL.

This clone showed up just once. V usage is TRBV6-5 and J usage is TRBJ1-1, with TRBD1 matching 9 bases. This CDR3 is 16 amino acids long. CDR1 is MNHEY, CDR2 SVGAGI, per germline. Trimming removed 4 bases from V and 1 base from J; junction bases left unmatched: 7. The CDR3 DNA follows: TGTGCCAGCAGTTTACTACCGGGACAGGGGAACACTGAAGCTTTCTTT. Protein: CASSLLPGQGNTEAFF.